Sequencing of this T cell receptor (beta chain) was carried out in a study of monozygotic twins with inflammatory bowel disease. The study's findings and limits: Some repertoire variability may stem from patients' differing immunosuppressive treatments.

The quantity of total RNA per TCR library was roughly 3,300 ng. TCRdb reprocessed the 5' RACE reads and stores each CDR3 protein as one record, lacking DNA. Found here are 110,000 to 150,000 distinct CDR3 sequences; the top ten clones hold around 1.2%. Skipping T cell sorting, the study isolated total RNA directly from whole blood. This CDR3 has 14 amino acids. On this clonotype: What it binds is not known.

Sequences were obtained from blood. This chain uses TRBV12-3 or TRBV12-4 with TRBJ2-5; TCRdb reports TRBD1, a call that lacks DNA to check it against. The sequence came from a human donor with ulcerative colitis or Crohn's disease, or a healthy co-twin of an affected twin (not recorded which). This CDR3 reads CASSPDPGVETQYF.